This entry describes one TCR beta chain. These data belong to a study of OX40 agonist ivuxolimab in advanced cancers. V shed 4 bases and J shed 0 bases, with 15 bases lying between them. CDR3 length: 15 residues. CDR1 and CDR2 from the germline V gene are GTSNPN and SVGIG (reference sequence). The method was immunoSEQ multiplex PCR; TCRdb's version includes in-frame clones alone and lacks a portion of them. The table shows 40,000 to 60,000 clones, with 75% to 90% occurring only once. This TCR came from an adult with an advanced solid tumor such as melanoma, head and neck, liver or kidney cancer. Here the sequenced sample was CD4+ or CD8+ T cells sorted from blood, taken in a trial of the OX40 agonist ivuxolimab. The chain links TRBV30 to TRBJ1-1; D remains ambiguous. CDR3 protein: CAWNPPHSLNTEAFF. The CDR3 DNA follows: TGTGCCTGGAACCCCCCCCACAGCTTGAACACTGAAGCTTTCTTT.